This T cell receptor beta chain appears in the sequencing data of a study of T cell changes during pregnancy in multiple sclerosis. This clone has only one observation. Germline V gene sequence: CDR1 LNHNV, CDR2 YYDKDF (reference sequence). The V segment lost 1 base and the J segment 2 bases; nucleotides outside the gene matches: 4. This CDR3 is 17 amino acids long. Assay: immunoSEQ multiplex PCR; the TCRdb copy retains only in-frame clones and omits some. The data show about 100,000 clones, around 92% seen once. The sample in question was peripheral blood, obtained after pregnancy. The chain couples TRBV15 to TRBJ2-4; 11 nucleotides agree with TRBD1. The source is a female donor with multiple sclerosis, enrolled in a pregnancy study. The CDR3 is CATSRGTGGETKNIQYF. Here the CDR3 DNA reads TGTGCCACCAGCAGAGGGACAGGGGGCGAAACCAAAAACATTCAGTACTTC.